The 19 T cell receptor beta chains below come from one sample, sequenced in a study of monozygotic twins with inflammatory bowel disease. TCRdb re-analyzed the 5' RACE reads; it lists each CDR3 protein once, without DNA. The sample has 300,000 to 400,000 distinct CDR3 sequences. The sample consisted of blood. The origin of the receptors is a human donor with ulcerative colitis or Crohn's disease, or a healthy co-twin of an affected twin (not recorded which).

CDR3: CSARDPIVYNEQFF. The chain employs TRBV20-1 and TRBJ2-1. The germline gives CDR1 DFQATT, CDR2 SNEGSKA (reference sequence). The length of the CDR3 is 14 residues.

This chain uses TRBV20-1 with TRBJ1-1; TCRdb lists TRBD1, though no DNA is available to test this call. CDR3 length: 15 amino acids. Germline CDR1 and CDR2: DFQATT and SNEGSKA (reference sequence). CDR3 amino acids: CSATRTATSNTEAFF.

This chain joins TRBV20-1 and TRBJ2-1; TCRdb's D call, TRBD1, is unchecked because there is no DNA. The CDR3 covers 14 residues. The germline CDR1 and CDR2 sequences are DFQATT and SNEGSKA (reference sequence). The CDR3 reads CSATGTGSYNEQFF.

CDR3 amino acids: CASSLLAGGNTGELFF. This chain links TRBV5-1 with TRBJ2-2; the D call of TRBD2 rests on TCRdb alone, since no DNA is present to check it. Germline values: CDR1 SGHRS, CDR2 YFSETQ. This CDR3 spans 16 amino acids. Supplemented by reference TRBV5-1 and TRBJ2-2, the full variable domain reads KAGVTQTPRYLIKTRGQQVTLSCSPISGHRSVSWYQQTPGQGLQFLFEYFSETQRNKGNFPGRFSGRQFSNSRSEMNVSTLELGDSALYLCASSLLAGGNTGELFFGEGSRLTVL.

The CDR3: CATSRDYREYQYF. This sequence joins TRBV15 and TRBJ2-5. Germline lookup yields CDR1 LNHNV and CDR2 YYDKDF (reference sequence). The CDR3 runs to 13 residues.

This chain uses TRBV5-1 with TRBJ2-5; the D gene TCRdb calls, TRBD1, cannot be checked with no DNA. Germline CDR1 is SGHRS and CDR2 is YFSETQ. The CDR3 runs 14 residues. CDR3: CASSPTGAVETQYF. Complete variable domain (other parts from reference TRBV5-1 and TRBJ2-5): KAGVTQTPRYLIKTRGQQVTLSCSPISGHRSVSWYQQTPGQGLQFLFEYFSETQRNKGNFPGRFSGRQFSNSRSEMNVSTLELGDSALYLCASSPTGAVETQYFGPGTRLLVL.

CDR3: CASSQSLWKDYEQYF. The chain joins TRBV14 to TRBJ2-7. Looked up from germline, CDR1 is SGHDN and CDR2 is FVKESK. The CDR3 loop spans 15 amino acids. Complete variable domain (other parts from reference TRBV14 and TRBJ2-7): EAGVTQFPSHSVIEKGQTVTLRCDPISGHDNLYWYRRVMGKEIKFLLHFVKESKQDESGMPNNRFLAERTGGTYSTLKVQPAELEDSGVYFCASSQSLWKDYEQYFGPGTRLTVT.

The rearrangement links TRBV7-9 to TRBJ1-1. This CDR3 has 14 residues. In germline, CDR1 is SEHNR, CDR2 FQNEAQ (reference sequence). The chain's CDR3 is CASSLEAGRTEAFF.

This rearrangement joins TRBV7-2 to TRBJ2-3; TCRdb returns TRBD1, unconfirmable since there is no DNA. CDR1 is SGHTA and CDR2 is FQGNSA in the germline V gene. This CDR3 spans 15 amino acids. CDR3 sequence reads: CASSSRDRSTDTQYF. The entire variable domain, with the rest obtained from reference TRBV7-2 and TRBJ2-3, is as follows: GAGVSQSPSNKVTEKGKDVELRCDPISGHTALYWYRQSLGQGLEFLIYFQGNSAPDKSGLPSDRFSAERTGGSVSTLTIQRTQQEDSAVYLCASSSRDRSTDTQYFGPGTRLTVL.

This chain uses TRBV5-1 with TRBJ2-5; TCRdb designates TRBD1, a call that cannot be tested without DNA. The CDR3 contains 14 residues. The germline CDR1 and CDR2 sequences are SGHRS and YFSETQ. The CDR3 is CASSLVDRGETQYF.

This rearrangement joins TRBV7-9 to TRBJ2-5. Germline V gene sequence: CDR1 SEHNR, CDR2 FQNEAQ (reference sequence). This CDR3 region has 13 residues. Here the CDR3 reads CASSLDSTETQYF.

This sequence joins TRBV11-2 and TRBJ2-5; TCRdb names TRBD2, which stays unverified in the absence of DNA. Germline lookup yields CDR1 SGHAT and CDR2 FQNNGV. This CDR3 is 17 amino acids long. The CDR3 loop reads CASSLYLLAGNQETQYF.

CDR3 sequence: CASSLGPTGIHYGYTF. This chain joins TRBV5-6 and TRBJ1-2; TCRdb outputs TRBD1, but without DNA this stays unchecked. Germline V gene lookup returns CDR1 SGHDT and CDR2 YYEEEE. This CDR3 has 16 amino acids.

The chain carries TRBV10-3 and TRBJ1-6. Per the germline V gene, CDR1 is ENHRY and CDR2 is SYGVKD. This CDR3 is 20 amino acids long. The CDR3 loop is CAISESETSPERSYNSPLHF.

The chain uses TRBV12-3 or TRBV12-4 and TRBJ1-4; TCRdb's assignment of TRBD1 cannot be checked, as there is no DNA. The CDR3 loop spans 16 amino acids. CDR3 sequence reads: CASTFMDVLVVEKLFF.

The J gene is TRBJ2-4, the V gene TRBV6-1; absent DNA, TCRdb's TRBD1 call cannot be checked. Per germline, CDR1 MNHNS and CDR2 SASEGT. The length of the CDR3 is 15 residues. The chain's CDR3 is CASSPRNSGRDIQYF.

The J gene is TRBJ2-6, the V gene TRBV5-1. Per germline, CDR1 SGHRS and CDR2 YFSETQ. CDR3 length: 15 residues. The CDR3 region is CASSVGYSGANVLTF.

V and J are TRBV12-3 or TRBV12-4 and TRBJ2-7; the TCRdb D gene call, TRBD1, has no DNA to confirm it. This CDR3 is built from 12 residues. The CDR3 region is CASSLVPLEQYF.

The chain is built from TRBV20-1 and TRBJ1-2; TCRdb calls TRBD1, which cannot be checked without DNA. CDR1 and CDR2 from the germline V gene are DFQATT and SNEGSKA (reference sequence). The CDR3 length is 16 residues. Here the CDR3 reads CSATRPGTLKTDGYTF.